This entry features one T cell receptor (beta chain) sequence. This entry comes from a study of shared clonotypes between healthy human individuals. TCRdb's table, derived via immunoSEQ multiplex PCR, lists solely in-frame clones and lacks some. The data contain under 650,000 clones, almost 97% of them seen just once; the ten biggest clones take up roughly 0.06%. The CDR3 runs to 14 residues. V lost 3 bases, J lost 8 bases, and 14 bases lay in between. Germline CDR1 is SEHNR and CDR2 is FQNEAQ (reference sequence). This clonotype originated in a woman aged 25 to 39 in good health. The sequenced material came from naive CD4+ T cells sorted from blood. Subset of the sample: CD45RA+ positively selected. The chain links TRBV7-9 to TRBJ2-1, with D perhaps TRBD1 (5 bases). The CDR3 coding sequence is TGTGCCAGCAGCTTGAGTGCAGGGCAGGATGAGCAGTTCTTC. Protein product: CASSLSAGQDEQFF.